This TCR beta chain was found in a study of prognosis after radiotherapy for stage I lung cancer. Study at large: Tumor types were squamous cell carcinoma in seven patients, adenocarcinoma in around 13. None of the patients had concurrent treatment alongside stereotactic body radiotherapy.

The junction had 10 bases not matched to a gene; V was cut back by 4 bases and J by 0 bases. Per germline, CDR1 LNHDA and CDR2 SQIVND (reference sequence). The CDR3 contains 18 residues. Every member of the patient group was node-negative on CT and PET/CT (none had prior chemotherapy, radiotherapy or other malignancies). Genomic DNA yielded TCR beta CDR3, amplified by two-round multiplex PCR. Each TRBV and TRBJ gene had its own primer in the first PCR round. TCRdb independently ran MiXCR on the multiplex PCR reads; one entry per CDR3 protein. The table lists about 14,000 distinct CDR3 sequences, approximately 53% of them singletons, with roughly 37% in the top ten. This clonotype was counted at least ten times.

Sequenced here: PBMCs, sampled before or after stereotactic body radiation therapy (not recorded which). This sequence originates from a donor aged 50 or older with non-small cell lung cancer. This chain joins TRBV19 and TRBJ2-1, with 9 bases aligning to TRBD2. CDR3 bases: TGTGCCAGTAGTAGGGAGGGGCTAGCGGGGAGCTCCTACAATGAGCAGTTCTTC. Amino acids: CASSREGLAGSSYNEQFF.